Listed below are T cell receptor beta chains from one sample, sequenced in a study of STAT5B mutations in CD4+ large granular lymphocyte leukemia. TCRdb's table, derived via immunoSEQ multiplex PCR, lists solely in-frame clones and lacks some. The sample has 4,500 to 5,000 clones, just under 80% seen once. The specimen was PBMCs. The receptor set was obtained from a man aged 65-85 years with CD4+ T-cell large granular lymphocyte leukemia. CDR3s include the opening cysteine and the closing phenylalanine or tryptophan. D genes are given only for firm matches. Part of the rows lack a size; the others show once, few, many or a class for expanded clones.

V	J	size	D	DNA	CDR3
TRBV11-2	TRBJ1-2	-	TRBD1	TGTGCCAGCAGCTTTGGGACAGGCAACTATGGCTACACCTTC	CASSFGTGNYGYTF
TRBV12-5	TRBJ1-2	-	-	TGTGCTAGTGGACCCCAGGGGACCTATGGCTACACCTTC	CASGPQGTYGYTF
TRBV2	TRBJ2-1	-	TRBD2	TGTGCCAGCACGGGCGGGGGATACAATGAGCAGTTCTTC	CASTGGGYNEQFF
TRBV10-3	TRBJ1-2	-	TRBD1	TGTGCCACTCGACGACAGGGACCCCTCGTCAATGGCTACACCTTC	CATRRQGPLVNGYTF
TRBV28	TRBJ2-5	-	TRBD1	TGTGCCAGCAAGCCAGGGGGTGTGGAGACCCAGTACTTC	CASKPGGVETQYF
TRBV15	TRBJ2-2	-	TRBD2	TGTGCCACCAGCAGAGTTTGGGGACTAGCGGGAGCCGGGGAGCTGTTTTTT	CATSRVWGLAGAGELFF
TRBV21-1	TRBJ1-3	-	-	TGTGCCAGCAGCAAACACAGGGTCTCTGGAAACACCATATATTTT	CASSKHRVSGNTIYF
TRBV7-9	TRBJ2-2	once	-	TGTGCCAGCAGCAACCATTACAGGGTAGCCGGGGAGCTGTTTTTT	CASSNHYRVAGELFF
TRBV19	TRBJ2-3	-	TRBD2	TGTGCCAGTAGTGCAACTAGCGGGAGACCCTTACCTCTCACAGATACGCAGTATTTT	CASSATSGRPLPLTDTQYF
TRBV19	TRBJ1-5	-	-	TGTGCCAGCTCTGGGGGGGGCCGGAGCAATCAGCCCCAGCATTTT	CASSGGGRSNQPQHF
TRBV30	TRBJ2-6	-	-	TGTGCCTGGAGATCCGGGGCCAACGTCCTGACTTTC	CAWRSGANVLTF
TRBV10-3	TRBJ2-7	-	TRBD1	TGTGCCATCAGTGAGTGGGCAGGGGGCGACGAGCAGTACTTC	CAISEWAGGDEQYF
TRBV6-1	TRBJ1-5	-	-	TGTGCCAGCAGTTGGGGCGGCCCCCAGCATTTT	CASSWGGPQHF
TRBV19	TRBJ2-5	-	-	TGTGCCAGTAGTCGTGGAGGACAAGAGACCCAGTACTTC	CASSRGGQETQYF
TRBV11-2	TRBJ2-3	-	TRBD2	TGTGCCAGCAGGACCGGGACTAACACAGATACGCAGTATTTT	CASRTGTNTDTQYF